This T cell receptor beta chain was captured in a study of Graves' ophthalmopathy and Graves' hyperthyroidism. General study findings and limits: Clonotypes were expanded in thyroid at above 0.001 frequency, and most also appeared in blood.

Germline-derived CDR1 and CDR2 are PRHDT and FYEKMQ (reference sequence). The length of the CDR3 is 13 residues. Trimming took off 0 bases at V and 10 bases at J, with 12 bases between the two ends. This clonotype showed up many times. The antigen remains unidentified. Amplified material comprised TCR beta CDR3 regions derived from RNA transcripts. First-round RT-PCR used HTBI primers; second-round multiplex PCR followed. MiXCR, applied by TCRdb to the multiplex PCR reads, yields one record per CDR3 protein. The sample shows roughly 600,000 distinct CDR3 sequences, about 35% of them seen only once. A diagnosis was made from clinical symptoms together with serum thyroxine, TRAb, thyroid ultrasound and orbital computed tomography.

This chain links TRBV13 with TRBJ1-2; no clear D. The receptor comes from an adult man with Graves' hyperthyroidism. Sequencing was performed on peripheral blood or thyroid tissue (not recorded which). In DNA, the CDR3 is TGTGCCAGCAGCTTAGGCCTTGGGCCTGACTACACCTTC. As protein: CASSLGLGPDYTF.